This T cell receptor (beta chain) is from a study of shared clonotypes between healthy human individuals. Using immunoSEQ multiplex PCR, the repertoire was profiled, and TCRdb retains in-frame clones only, with some absent. The sample includes some 2.1 million clones, 90% to 95% of them seen just once. The CDR3 has 16 amino acids. V was pared by 0 bases and J by 8 bases, with 6 bases of the junction left unmatched. Germline V gene sequence: CDR1 SGDLS, CDR2 YYNGEE. This clonotype was sampled from a man between 18 and 29 years old in good health. The chain is built from TRBV9 and TRBJ2-5; TRBD2 agrees at 14 bases. The sequenced sample consisted of naive CD4+ T cells sorted from blood. Subset of the sample: CD45RA+ positively selected. The CDR3 region has the DNA TGTGCCAGCAGCGTAGAATGGGGACTAGCGGGAGATACCCAGTACTTC. Residues: CASSVEWGLAGDTQYF. The entire variable domain, with the rest obtained from reference TRBV9 and TRBJ2-5, is as follows: DSGVTQTPKHLITATGQRVTLRCSPRSGDLSVYWYQQSLDQGLQFLIQYYNGEERAKGNILERFSAQQFPDLHSELNLSSLELGDSALYFCASSVEWGLAGDTQYFGPGTRLLVL.